This T cell receptor (beta chain) was captured in a study of spatial heterogeneity in lung cancer. Study observations and caveats: Expanded TCR counts, ubiquitous and regional, correlated respectively with ubiquitous and regional nonsynonymous mutation counts. The number of expanded tumor alpha and beta chains correlated with mutation number. Alpha and beta chain coverage of tumor T cells was estimated at about 7% and 13%, respectively.

Judged by abundance, this clonotype is large (0.1 to 1%). As yet, its antigen is unknown. CDR1 is MDHEN, CDR2 SYDVKM, per germline. This CDR3 spans 14 amino acids. V lost 5 bases and J 7 bases, leaving 17 bases between the germline ends. One entry per CDR3 protein results from TCRdb running MiXCR on the 5' RACE reads. The sample has roughly 900 distinct CDR3 sequences; approximately 8.5% are singletons. Specified time point: sample taken at primary tumor resection. The source material was lung tumor tissue, sampled at surgery. This TCR was sampled from a male donor with early-stage non-small cell lung cancer. V and J are TRBV28 and TRBJ2-5; D is possibly TRBD1 (8 bases). DNA of the CDR3: TGTGCCAGCAGTCCAATGACAGGGGAGGGGACCCAGTACTTC. Translated, it gives CASSPMTGEGTQYF.